A selection of T cell receptor beta chains follows, all from one sample in a study of CD8+CD57+ T cells in acquired aplastic anemia. TCRdb reprocessed the reads via MiXCR and lists one record per CDR3 protein. The sample lists about 170,000 distinct CDR3 sequences, 40% to 55% occurring once. Specimen: sorted CD4+, CD8+, or CD8+CD57+ T cells (not recorded which) from PBMCs. The receptors originated from a human donor with aplastic anemia. The conserved cysteine and the conserved F or W are not part of the CDR3 here. Each record gives: clone size, V gene, CDR3 protein. Clone size is given for some rows only: seen once, a few or many times, or a class if the clone is expanded.

clone size: many; V gene: TRBV29-1; CDR3 protein: SVGDSHYEQY
clone size: -; V gene: TRBV7-9; CDR3 protein: ASRSTGSYEQY
clone size: many; V gene: TRBV10-3; CDR3 protein: AISEAASEAF
clone size: -; V gene: TRBV2; CDR3 protein: ASGEGVSTEAF
clone size: -; V gene: TRBV6-1; CDR3 protein: ASSPRTAMGNTVY
clone size: -; V gene: TRBV7-9; CDR3 protein: ASSLGYRGTYEQY
clone size: -; V gene: TRBV5-6; CDR3 protein: ASSLSLGRTYEQY
clone size: -; V gene: TRBV9; CDR3 protein: ASSVPLPAEQY
clone size: -; V gene: TRBV24-1; CDR3 protein: ATSDRTTGSTDTHY
clone size: -; V gene: TRBV28; CDR3 protein: ASSLRLVVAEQY
clone size: -; V gene: TRBV7-9; CDR3 protein: ASSLQGEAF
clone size: -; V gene: TRBV20-1; CDR3 protein: SARQGNTEAF
clone size: few; V gene: TRBV20-1; CDR3 protein: SASQGGGYNSPLH
clone size: -; V gene: TRBV24-1; CDR3 protein: ATSDQTPTGRNEQF
clone size: -; V gene: TRBV5-4; CDR3 protein: AMKDSLIADTQY
clone size: few; V gene: TRBV5-4; CDR3 protein: ASSLAIGGRTGELF
clone size: -; V gene: TRBV7-9; CDR3 protein: ASSSVAGGGEQY
clone size: -; V gene: TRBV29-1; CDR3 protein: SVAEGQGETQY
clone size: -; V gene: TRBV10-3; CDR3 protein: AISETGQGTYEQY
clone size: -; V gene: TRBV20-1; CDR3 protein: SARSSLETQY
clone size: -; V gene: TRBV10-1; CDR3 protein: ASSESVGRMGGTDTQY
clone size: many; V gene: TRBV29-1; CDR3 protein: SVEGQGAYEQY
clone size: many; V gene: TRBV4-1; CDR3 protein: ASSRGPAGSSGANVLT
clone size: -; V gene: TRBV2; CDR3 protein: ASRAGGDTQY
clone size: -; V gene: TRBV14; CDR3 protein: ASRPQDGTYEQY
clone size: many; V gene: TRBV19; CDR3 protein: ASSIPGQGARQPQH
clone size: many; V gene: TRBV3-1; CDR3 protein: ASSQGAGDQETQY
clone size: few; V gene: TRBV2; CDR3 protein: ASTRGTGKETQY
clone size: -; V gene: TRBV7-3; CDR3 protein: ASSLAGTSVLETQY
clone size: -; V gene: TRBV18; CDR3 protein: ASSLTGTGLGNSPLH
clone size: many; V gene: TRBV3-1; CDR3 protein: ASSHSTMMGYT
clone size: -; V gene: TRBV20-1; CDR3 protein: SARDTSRGTNNSPLH
clone size: -; V gene: TRBV2; CDR3 protein: ASSAQTTNYGYT